A single sample gave rise to the 16 T cell receptor beta chains below, sequenced in a study of blood T cell repertoires in COVID-19. The assay was immunoSEQ multiplex PCR, and TCRdb's table has in-frame clones only and misses some. There are 30,000 to 50,000 clones in the sample; about four fifths occur only once, and around 25% lies in the top ten. Input material: peripheral blood. All receptors derive from a man between 65 and 80 years old with acute or convalescent COVID-19.

The genes are TRBV19 and TRBJ2-5; 7 nucleotides agree with TRBD1. Trimming at V came to 3 bases and at J to 0 bases, leaving 7 bases not matched to a gene. In germline, CDR1 is LNHDA, CDR2 SQIVND (reference sequence). CDR3 length: 16 amino acids. The CDR3 is CASSILGGADQETQYF. In DNA, the CDR3 is TGTGCCAGTAGTATTTTAGGGGGCGCCGACCAAGAGACCCAGTACTTC.

The V and J genes are TRBV5-1 and TRBJ2-1; the match to TRBD1 covers 7 bases. CDR1 is SGHRS and CDR2 is YFSETQ in the germline V gene. After removal of 0 bases from V and 1 base from J, the junction contained 1 base not matched to a gene. The length of the CDR3 is 15 residues. The CDR3 nucleotides read TGCGCCAGCAGCTTGGAACAGGGGTCCTACAATGAGCAGTTCTTC. Amino acid sequence: CASSLEQGSYNEQFF. Looking up the rest from reference TRBV5-1 and TRBJ2-1 gives the full variable domain: KAGVTQTPRYLIKTRGQQVTLSCSPISGHRSVSWYQQTPGQGLQFLFEYFSETQRNKGNFPGRFSGRQFSNSRSEMNVSTLELGDSALYLCASSLEQGSYNEQFFGPGTRLTVL.

This chain uses TRBV6-2 or TRBV6-3 with TRBJ1-1; possible D gene TRBD1, 6 bases. The CDR3 is 15 residues long. Germline V gene sequence: CDR1 MNHEY, CDR2 SVGEGT. V was shortened by 2 bases and J by 0 bases, with 10 bases between the two germline ends. The CDR3, as DNA: TGTGCCAGCAGTTACCTCGGGACATTGAACACTGAAGCTTTCTTT. This codes for CASSYLGTLNTEAFF.

The chain employs TRBV2 and TRBJ1-4; no definite D call. V lost 6 bases, J lost 8 bases, and 19 bases lay in between. Germline V gene data show CDR1 as SNHLY and CDR2 as FYNNEI. CDR3 size: 15 residues. The CDR3 region has the DNA TGTGCCAGCAGGTCTCAGATCGTCGGGAGCGAAAAACTGTTTTTT. Amino acids: CASRSQIVGSEKLFF.

In its sample, this clone was seen a few times. V and J are TRBV10-3 and TRBJ1-5, with D hard to call. Germline V gives CDR1 ENHRY, CDR2 SYGVKD. V was clipped by 3 bases and J by 7 bases, with 10 bases between them. The CDR3 consists of 13 residues. CDR3 protein: CAISEDRRQPQHF. The CDR3 DNA follows: TGTGCCATCAGTGAAGACCGGCGGCAGCCCCAGCATTTT.

V and J are TRBV4-2 and TRBJ1-5, with no clear D. Per the germline V gene, CDR1 is LGHNA and CDR2 is YNFKEQ. Trimming shortened V by 1 base and J by 3 bases, and 10 bases separated the two germline ends. This CDR3 contains 15 residues. The CDR3 loop is CASSQGTVPNQPQHF. The CDR3 DNA sequence: TGTGCCAGCAGCCAAGGAACGGTCCCCAATCAGCCCCAGCATTTT.

This clone has a single count. The chain joins TRBV19 to TRBJ2-7; tentative D call: TRBD1 (6 bases). CDR1 LNHDA and CDR2 SQIVND come from the germline V gene (reference sequence). The V end was cut by 7 bases, the J end by 1 base, with 11 bases between. CDR3 length: 13 residues. CDR3 loop: CASNGGQSYEQYF. CDR3 bases: TGTGCCAGTAATGGAGGACAGTCCTACGAGCAGTACTTC.

This clone showed up just a few times. This chain joins TRBV7-9 and TRBJ2-7; 8 positions agree with TRBD1. J was trimmed by 5 bases and V by 5 bases; bases with no gene match: 8. This CDR3 is 14 amino acids long. Germline assignment: CDR1 SEHNR and CDR2 FQNEAQ (reference sequence). CDR3 loop: CASSTGQGPDEQYF. The CDR3 nucleotides are TGTGCCAGCAGCACTGGACAGGGACCGGACGAGCAGTACTTC. The full variable domain, its missing parts supplied by reference TRBV7-9 and TRBJ2-7, is DTGVSQNPRHKITKRGQNVTFRCDPISEHNRLYWYRQTLGQGPEFLTYFQNEAQLEKSRLLSDRFSAERPKGSFSTLEIQRTEQGDSAMYLCASSTGQGPDEQYFGPGTRLTVT.

The rearrangement uses TRBV5-5 and TRBJ1-1, with unresolved D. CDR3 length equals 13 residues. The germline V gene encodes CDR1 SGHKS and CDR2 YYEKEE (reference sequence). The V end lost 0 bases, the J end lost 4 bases, and 7 bases lay between the germline ends. CDR3 DNA sequence: TGTGCCAGCAGCTTGGGGTACTCCACTGAAGCTTTCTTT. Protein product: CASSLGYSTEAFF.

The chain carries TRBV18 and TRBJ2-7; TRBD1 agrees at 8 bases. CDR1 is KGHSH, CDR2 LQKENI, per germline. CDR3 length: 14 residues. V was clipped by 2 bases and J by 2 bases; unmatched bases: 2. The CDR3 sequence: CASSPGTGAYEQYF. CDR3 coding DNA: TGTGCCAGCTCACCAGGGACAGGCGCCTACGAGCAGTACTTC.

The J gene is TRBJ2-3, the V gene TRBV7-9; D is unresolved. CDR3 length: 11 residues. With 5 bases removed from V and 3 bases from J, the gap between germline ends came to 3 bases. Germline CDR1 and CDR2: SEHNR and FQNEAQ (reference sequence). The CDR3 DNA reads as TGTGCCAGCAGCCTAACAGATACGCAGTATTTT. Encoded protein: CASSLTDTQYF.

This CDR3 is CASSLSGWDTQYF. CDR3 DNA: TGTGCCAGCAGTTTAAGTGGCTGGGATACGCAGTATTTT. This chain uses TRBV27 with TRBJ2-3; D call uncertain. Germline lookup yields CDR1 MNHEY and CDR2 SMNVEV (reference sequence). V lost 2 bases to trimming and J lost 6 bases, with 9 bases between them. This CDR3 is built from 13 residues.

J is TRBJ1-6 and V is TRBV27; maybe TRBD1 (5 bases). This CDR3 comprises 16 residues. V lost 5 bases to trimming and J lost 4 bases, with 15 bases between them. Germline V gene data show CDR1 as MNHEY and CDR2 as SMNVEV (reference sequence). The CDR3 DNA reads as TGTGCCAGCAGTCCCTCCTGGGGGGAATATAATTCACCCCTCCACTTT. Translated, it gives CASSPSWGEYNSPLHF.

V is TRBV6-2 or TRBV6-3 and J is TRBJ2-7, with D possibly matching TRBD2 (5 bases). Looked up from germline, CDR1 is MNHEY and CDR2 is SVGEGT. The CDR3 runs to 16 residues. Trimming took off 6 bases at V and 2 bases at J, with 20 bases between the two ends. CDR3 region: CASSQDSDLTPYEQYF. The CDR3 coding sequence is TGTGCCAGCAGCCAGGACTCCGACCTAACCCCCTACGAGCAGTACTTC.

This clone was seen only once. The chain links TRBV5-1 to TRBJ2-3, with D possibly TRBD2 on 6 matching bases. CDR3 length equals 14 residues. CDR1 and CDR2 (germline): SGHRS, YFSETQ. V lost 4 bases and J lost 1, with 10 bases in between. CDR3 sequence (DNA): TGCGCCAGCAGCATCGGGACTGGCACAGATACGCAGTATTTT. This translates into CASSIGTGTDTQYF.

The V and J genes are TRBV28 and TRBJ2-6, with D maybe TRBD2 (5 bases). Germline CDR1 is MDHEN and CDR2 is SYDVKM. CDR3 length equals 15 residues. Between the trimmed V and J ends, which lost 4 bases and 2 bases, there was a span of 9 bases. As DNA, the CDR3 is TGTGCCAGCAGTTCCCCCGGGGCTGGGGCCAACGTCCTGACTTTC. Its protein is CASSSPGAGANVLTF.